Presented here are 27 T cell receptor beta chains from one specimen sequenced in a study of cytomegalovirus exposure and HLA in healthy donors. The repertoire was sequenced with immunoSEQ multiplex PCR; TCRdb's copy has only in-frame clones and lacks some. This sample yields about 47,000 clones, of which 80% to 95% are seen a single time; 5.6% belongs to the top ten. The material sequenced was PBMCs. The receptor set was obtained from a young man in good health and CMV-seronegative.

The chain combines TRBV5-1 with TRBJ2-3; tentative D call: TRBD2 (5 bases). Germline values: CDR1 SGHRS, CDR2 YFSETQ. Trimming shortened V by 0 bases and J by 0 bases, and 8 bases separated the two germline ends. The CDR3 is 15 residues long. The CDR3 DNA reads TGCGCCAGCAGCTTGGCCCGGACTAGCACAGATACGCAGTATTTT. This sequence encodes CASSLARTSTDTQYF. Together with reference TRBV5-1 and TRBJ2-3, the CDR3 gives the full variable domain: KAGVTQTPRYLIKTRGQQVTLSCSPISGHRSVSWYQQTPGQGLQFLFEYFSETQRNKGNFPGRFSGRQFSNSRSEMNVSTLELGDSALYLCASSLARTSTDTQYFGPGTRLTVL.

The CDR3 DNA sequence: TGCGCCAGCAGCCCTCGTCTGAACACTGAAGCTTTCTTT. Translated: CASSPRLNTEAFF. The rearrangement uses TRBV5-1 and TRBJ1-1; D uncertain. Germline V gene lookup returns CDR1 SGHRS and CDR2 YFSETQ. The CDR3 has 13 residues. V lost 4 bases and J lost 0, with 7 bases in between.

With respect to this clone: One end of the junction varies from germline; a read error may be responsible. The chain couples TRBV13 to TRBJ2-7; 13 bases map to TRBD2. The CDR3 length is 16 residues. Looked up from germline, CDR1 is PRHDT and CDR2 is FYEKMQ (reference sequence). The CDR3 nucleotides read TGTGCCAGCAGCCTAGGACTAGCGGGGGACCTCTACGAGCAGTACTTC. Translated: CASSLGLAGDLYEQYF.

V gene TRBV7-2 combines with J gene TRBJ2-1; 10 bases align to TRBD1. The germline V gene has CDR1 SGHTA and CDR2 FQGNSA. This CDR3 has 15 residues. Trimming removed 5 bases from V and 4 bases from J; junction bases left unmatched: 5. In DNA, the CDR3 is TGTGCCAGCAGCCCGGGGACAGGGGAATACAATGAGCAGTTCTTC. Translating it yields CASSPGTGEYNEQFF.

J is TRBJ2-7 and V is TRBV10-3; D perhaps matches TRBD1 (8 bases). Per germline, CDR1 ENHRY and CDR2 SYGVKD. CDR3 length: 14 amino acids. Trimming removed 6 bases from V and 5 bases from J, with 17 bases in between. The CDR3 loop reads CAIRIGQGGDEQYF. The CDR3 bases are TGTGCCATCAGGATCGGACAGGGAGGGGACGAGCAGTACTTC.

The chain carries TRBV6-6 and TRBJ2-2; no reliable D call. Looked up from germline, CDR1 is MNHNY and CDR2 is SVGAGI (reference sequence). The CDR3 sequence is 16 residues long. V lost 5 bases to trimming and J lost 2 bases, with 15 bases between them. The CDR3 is CASSRTIVSNTGELFF. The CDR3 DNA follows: TGTGCCAGCAGTAGAACTATTGTAAGCAACACCGGGGAGCTGTTTTTT.

The CDR3 coding sequence is TGTGCCAGCAGGTTAGCGGGGCGCGTCCAAGAGACCCAGTACTTC. This sequence encodes CASRLAGRVQETQYF. The gene calls are TRBV6-5 and TRBJ2-5, with TRBD2 identical over 8 bases. The CDR3 is 15 residues long. Trimming at V came to 6 bases and at J to 1 base, leaving 7 bases not matched to a gene. Germline-derived CDR1 and CDR2 are MNHEY and SVGAGI.

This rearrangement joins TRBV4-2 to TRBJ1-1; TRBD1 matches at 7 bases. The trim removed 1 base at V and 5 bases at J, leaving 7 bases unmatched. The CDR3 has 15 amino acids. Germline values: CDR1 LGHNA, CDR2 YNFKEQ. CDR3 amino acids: CASSQAPTGLTEAFF. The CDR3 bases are TGTGCCAGCAGCCAAGCACCGACAGGGCTAACTGAAGCTTTCTTT.

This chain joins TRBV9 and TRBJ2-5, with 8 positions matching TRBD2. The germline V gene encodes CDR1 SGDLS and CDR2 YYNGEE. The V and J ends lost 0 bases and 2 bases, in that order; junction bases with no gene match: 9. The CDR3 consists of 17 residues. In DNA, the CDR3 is TGTGCCAGCAGCGTAGACCCATCGGGGGGGACTCAAGAGACCCAGTACTTC. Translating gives CASSVDPSGGTQETQYF.

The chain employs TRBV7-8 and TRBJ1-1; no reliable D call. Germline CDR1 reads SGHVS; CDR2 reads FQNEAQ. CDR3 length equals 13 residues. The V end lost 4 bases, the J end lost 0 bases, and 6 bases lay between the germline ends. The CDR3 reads CASSSGLNTEAFF. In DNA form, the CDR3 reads TGTGCCAGCAGCTCGGGATTGAACACTGAAGCTTTCTTT.

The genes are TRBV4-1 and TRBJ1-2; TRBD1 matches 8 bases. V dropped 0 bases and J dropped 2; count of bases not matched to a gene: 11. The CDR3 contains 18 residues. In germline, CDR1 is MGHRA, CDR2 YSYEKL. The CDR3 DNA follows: TGCGCCAGCAGCCAAGATTTCCCGACAGGGGCGGGGAACTATGGCTACACCTTC. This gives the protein CASSQDFPTGAGNYGYTF.

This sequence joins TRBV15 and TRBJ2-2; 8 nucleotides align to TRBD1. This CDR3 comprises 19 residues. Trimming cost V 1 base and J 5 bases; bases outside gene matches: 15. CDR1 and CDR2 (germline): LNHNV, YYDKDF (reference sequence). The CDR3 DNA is TGTGCCACCAGCAGAGCGAAACTCCGGACAGGGATCTTGACCGGGGAGCTGTTTTTT. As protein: CATSRAKLRTGILTGELFF.

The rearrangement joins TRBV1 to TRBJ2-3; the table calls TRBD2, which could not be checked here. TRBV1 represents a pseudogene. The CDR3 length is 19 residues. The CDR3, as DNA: TGCACCAGCAGCCAAGGAGGGACTAGCGGGAAGGGGTGCACAGATACGCAGTATTTT. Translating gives CTSSQGGTSGKGCTDTQYF.

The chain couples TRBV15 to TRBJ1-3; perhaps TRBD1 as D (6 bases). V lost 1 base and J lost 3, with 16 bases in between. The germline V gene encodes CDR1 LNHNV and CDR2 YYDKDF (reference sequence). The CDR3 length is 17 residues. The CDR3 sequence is CATSRGQGSAHGNTIYF. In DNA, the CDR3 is TGTGCCACCAGCAGAGGGCAGGGGTCGGCGCATGGAAACACCATATATTTT.

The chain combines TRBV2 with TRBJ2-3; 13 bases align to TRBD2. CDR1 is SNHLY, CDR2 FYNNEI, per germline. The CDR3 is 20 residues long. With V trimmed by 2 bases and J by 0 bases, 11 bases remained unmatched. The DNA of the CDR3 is TGTGCCAGCAGTGAACCGACTAGCGGGGGGAATCTACCAAGCACAGATACGCAGTATTTT. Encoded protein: CASSEPTSGGNLPSTDTQYF.

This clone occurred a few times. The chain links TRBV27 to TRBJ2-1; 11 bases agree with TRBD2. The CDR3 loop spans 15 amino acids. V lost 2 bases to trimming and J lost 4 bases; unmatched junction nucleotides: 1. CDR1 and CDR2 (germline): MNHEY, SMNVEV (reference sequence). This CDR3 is CASSLIAGGYNEQFF. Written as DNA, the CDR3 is TGTGCCAGCAGTTTAATAGCGGGGGGGTACAATGAGCAGTTCTTC.

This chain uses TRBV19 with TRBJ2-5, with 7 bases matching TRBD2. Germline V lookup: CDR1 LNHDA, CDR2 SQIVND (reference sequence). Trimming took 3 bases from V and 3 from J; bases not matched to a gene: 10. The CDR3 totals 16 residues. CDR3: CASSMAASGNKETQYF. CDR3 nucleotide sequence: TGTGCCAGTAGTATGGCCGCTAGCGGAAATAAAGAGACCCAGTACTTC.

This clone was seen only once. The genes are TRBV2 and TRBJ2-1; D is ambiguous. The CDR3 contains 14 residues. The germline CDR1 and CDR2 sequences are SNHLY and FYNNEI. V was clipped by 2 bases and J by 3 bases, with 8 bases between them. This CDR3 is CASSESNSYNEQFF. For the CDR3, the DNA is TGTGCCAGCAGTGAATCGAACAGCTACAATGAGCAGTTCTTC.

CDR3 sequence: CASSQGTGDTEAFF. CDR3 DNA sequence: TGCGCCAGCAGCCAAGGGACAGGGGATACTGAAGCTTTCTTT. This chain links TRBV4-3 with TRBJ1-1; the match to TRBD1 covers 9 bases. CDR1 is LGHNA and CDR2 is YSLEER in the germline V gene. The CDR3 has 14 amino acids. J lost 5 bases, V lost 1 base, and 2 bases had no gene match.

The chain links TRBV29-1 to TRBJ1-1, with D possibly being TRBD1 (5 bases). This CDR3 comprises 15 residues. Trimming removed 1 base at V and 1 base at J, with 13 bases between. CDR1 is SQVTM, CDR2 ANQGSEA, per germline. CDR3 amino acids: CSVEGVSGSNTEAFF. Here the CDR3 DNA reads TGCAGCGTTGAAGGTGTATCAGGGTCGAACACTGAAGCTTTCTTT. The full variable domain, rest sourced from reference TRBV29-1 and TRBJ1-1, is SAVISQKPSRDICQRGTSLTIQCQVDSQVTMMFWYRQQPGQSLTLIATANQGSEATYESGFVIDKFPISRPNLTFSTLTVSNMSPEDSSIYLCSVEGVSGSNTEAFFGQGTRLTVV.

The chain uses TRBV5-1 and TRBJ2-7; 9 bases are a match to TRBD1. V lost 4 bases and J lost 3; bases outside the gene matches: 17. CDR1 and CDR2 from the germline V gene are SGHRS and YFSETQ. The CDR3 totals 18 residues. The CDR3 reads CASSPGGRTGGAVYEQYF. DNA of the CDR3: TGCGCCAGCAGCCCTGGTGGGAGAACAGGGGGCGCCGTCTACGAGCAGTACTTC.

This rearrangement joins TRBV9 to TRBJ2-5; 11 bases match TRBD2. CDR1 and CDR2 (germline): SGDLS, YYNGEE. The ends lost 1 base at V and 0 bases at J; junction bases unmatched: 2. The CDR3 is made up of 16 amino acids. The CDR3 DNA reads TGTGCCAGCAGCGTACTAGCGGGGGGATACCAAGAGACCCAGTACTTC. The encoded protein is CASSVLAGGYQETQYF.

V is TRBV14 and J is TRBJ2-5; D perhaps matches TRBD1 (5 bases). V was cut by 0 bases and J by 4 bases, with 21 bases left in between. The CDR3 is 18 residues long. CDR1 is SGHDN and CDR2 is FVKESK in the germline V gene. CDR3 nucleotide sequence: TGTGCCAGCAGCCAAGACACAGGCACCACGGCCGGCGGAGAGACCCAGTACTTC. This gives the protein CASSQDTGTTAGGETQYF. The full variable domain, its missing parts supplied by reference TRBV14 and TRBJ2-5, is EAGVTQFPSHSVIEKGQTVTLRCDPISGHDNLYWYRRVMGKEIKFLLHFVKESKQDESGMPNNRFLAERTGGTYSTLKVQPAELEDSGVYFCASSQDTGTTAGGETQYFGPGTRLLVL.

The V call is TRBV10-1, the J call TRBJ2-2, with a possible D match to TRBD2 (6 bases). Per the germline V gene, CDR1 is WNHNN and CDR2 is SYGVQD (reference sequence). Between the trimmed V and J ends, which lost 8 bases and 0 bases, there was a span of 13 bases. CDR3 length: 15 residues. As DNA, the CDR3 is TGCGCCAGCCGGCGGGGCGGCGCGAACACCGGGGAGCTGTTTTTT. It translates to CASRRGGANTGELFF.

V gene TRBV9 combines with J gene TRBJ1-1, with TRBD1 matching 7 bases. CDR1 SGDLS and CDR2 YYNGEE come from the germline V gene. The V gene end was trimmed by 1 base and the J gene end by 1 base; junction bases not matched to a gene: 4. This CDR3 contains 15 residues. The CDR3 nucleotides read TGTGCCAGCAGCGTATTGGGGACAGCGAACACTGAAGCTTTCTTT. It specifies CASSVLGTANTEAFF.

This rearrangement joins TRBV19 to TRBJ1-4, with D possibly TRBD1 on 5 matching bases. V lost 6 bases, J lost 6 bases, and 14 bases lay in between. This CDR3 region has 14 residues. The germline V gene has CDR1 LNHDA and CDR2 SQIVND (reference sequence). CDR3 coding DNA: TGTGCCAGTAGCCGGGCAGGGAATTATGAAAAACTGTTTTTT. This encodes CASSRAGNYEKLFF.

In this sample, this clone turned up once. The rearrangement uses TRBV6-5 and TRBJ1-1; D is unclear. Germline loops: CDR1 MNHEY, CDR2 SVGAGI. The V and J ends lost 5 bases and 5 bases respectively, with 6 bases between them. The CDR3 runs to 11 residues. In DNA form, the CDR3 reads TGTGCCAGCAGTCCCAGAACTGAAGCTTTCTTT. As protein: CASSPRTEAFF.